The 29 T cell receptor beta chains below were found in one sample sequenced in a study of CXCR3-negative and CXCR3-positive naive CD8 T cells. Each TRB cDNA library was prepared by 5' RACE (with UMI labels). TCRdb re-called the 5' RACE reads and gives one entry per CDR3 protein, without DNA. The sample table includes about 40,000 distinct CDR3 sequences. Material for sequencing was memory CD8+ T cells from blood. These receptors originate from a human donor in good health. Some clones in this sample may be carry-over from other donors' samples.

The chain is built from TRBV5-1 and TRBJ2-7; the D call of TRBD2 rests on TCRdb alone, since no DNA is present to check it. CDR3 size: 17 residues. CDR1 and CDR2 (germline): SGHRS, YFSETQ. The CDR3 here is CASSLGGSGLSSYEQYF. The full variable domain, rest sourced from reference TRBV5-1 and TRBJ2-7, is KAGVTQTPRYLIKTRGQQVTLSCSPISGHRSVSWYQQTPGQGLQFLFEYFSETQRNKGNFPGRFSGRQFSNSRSEMNVSTLELGDSALYLCASSLGGSGLSSYEQYFGPGTRLTVT.

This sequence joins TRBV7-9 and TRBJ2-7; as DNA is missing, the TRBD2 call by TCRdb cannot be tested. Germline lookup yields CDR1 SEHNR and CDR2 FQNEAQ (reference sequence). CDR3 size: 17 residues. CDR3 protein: CASSPTLGLAGDVEQYF.

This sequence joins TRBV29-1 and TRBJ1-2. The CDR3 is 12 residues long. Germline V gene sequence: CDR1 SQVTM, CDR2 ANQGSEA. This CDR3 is CSVEVGGPGYTF.

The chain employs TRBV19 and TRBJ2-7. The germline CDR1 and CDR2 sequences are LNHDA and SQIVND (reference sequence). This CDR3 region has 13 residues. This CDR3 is CASSGDWTYEQYF.

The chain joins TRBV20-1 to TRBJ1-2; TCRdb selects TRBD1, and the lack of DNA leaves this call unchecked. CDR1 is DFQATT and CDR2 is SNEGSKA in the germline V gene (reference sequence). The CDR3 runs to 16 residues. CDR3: CSARERGQEFIYGYTF.

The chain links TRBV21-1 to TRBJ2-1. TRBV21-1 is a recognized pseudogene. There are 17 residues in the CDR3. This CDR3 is CASSISDCQWTYNEQFF.

CDR3 amino acids: CASSLSREGRGNEQFF. This chain uses TRBV27 with TRBJ2-1; TCRdb proposes TRBD2, but this gene call is untestable without DNA. The length of the CDR3 is 16 residues. CDR1 and CDR2 from the germline V gene are MNHEY and SMNVEV (reference sequence).

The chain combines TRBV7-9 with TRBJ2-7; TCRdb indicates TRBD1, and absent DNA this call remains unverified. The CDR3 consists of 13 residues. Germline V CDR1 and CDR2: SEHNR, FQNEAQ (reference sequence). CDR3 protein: CASGGQSSYEQYF.

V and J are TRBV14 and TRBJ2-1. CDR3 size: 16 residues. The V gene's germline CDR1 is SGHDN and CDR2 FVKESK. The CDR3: CASSQEIAIQYNEQFF. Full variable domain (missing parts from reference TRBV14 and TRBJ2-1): EAGVTQFPSHSVIEKGQTVTLRCDPISGHDNLYWYRRVMGKEIKFLLHFVKESKQDESGMPNNRFLAERTGGTYSTLKVQPAELEDSGVYFCASSQEIAIQYNEQFFGPGTRLTVL.

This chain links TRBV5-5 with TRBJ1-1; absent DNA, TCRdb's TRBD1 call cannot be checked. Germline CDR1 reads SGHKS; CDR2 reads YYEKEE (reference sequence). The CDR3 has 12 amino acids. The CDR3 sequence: CASSWTGAEAFF.

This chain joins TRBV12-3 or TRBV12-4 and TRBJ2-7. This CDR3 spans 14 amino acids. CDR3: CASRGWVNEGEQYF.

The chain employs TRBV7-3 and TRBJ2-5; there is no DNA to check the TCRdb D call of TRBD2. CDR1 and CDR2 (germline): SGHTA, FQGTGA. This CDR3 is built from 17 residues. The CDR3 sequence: CASSLHPAGGLQETQYF. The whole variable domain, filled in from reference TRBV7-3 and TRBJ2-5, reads GAGVSQTPSNKVTEKGKYVELRCDPISGHTALYWYRQSLGQGPEFLIYFQGTGAADDSGLPNDRFFAVRPEGSVSTLKIQRTERGDSAVYLCASSLHPAGGLQETQYFGPGTRLLVL.

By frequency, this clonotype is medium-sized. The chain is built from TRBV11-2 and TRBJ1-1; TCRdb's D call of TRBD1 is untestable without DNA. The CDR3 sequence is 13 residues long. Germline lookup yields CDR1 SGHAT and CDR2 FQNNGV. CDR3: CASSPGTVIEAFF.

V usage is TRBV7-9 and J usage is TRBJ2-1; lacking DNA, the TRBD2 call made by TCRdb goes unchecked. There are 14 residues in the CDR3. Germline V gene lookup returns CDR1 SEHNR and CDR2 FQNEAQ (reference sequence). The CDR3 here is CASSSLAGGNEQFF.

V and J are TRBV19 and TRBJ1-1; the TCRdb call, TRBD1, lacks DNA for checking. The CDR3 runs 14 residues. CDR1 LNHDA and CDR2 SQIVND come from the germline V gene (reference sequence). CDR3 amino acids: CASSGGGGASEAFF.

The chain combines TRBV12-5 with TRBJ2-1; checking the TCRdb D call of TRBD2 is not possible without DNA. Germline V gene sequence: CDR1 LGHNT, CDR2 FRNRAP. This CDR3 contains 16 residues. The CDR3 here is CASGMIAGGSYNEQFF.

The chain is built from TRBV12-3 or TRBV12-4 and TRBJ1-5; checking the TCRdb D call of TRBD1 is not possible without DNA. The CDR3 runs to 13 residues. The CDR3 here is CASSPDRGQPQHF.

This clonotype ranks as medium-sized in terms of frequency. Here the CDR3 reads CSARIGGESEKLFF. The V and J genes are TRBV20-1 and TRBJ1-4. CDR3 length equals 14 residues. The germline V gene has CDR1 DFQATT and CDR2 SNEGSKA (reference sequence).

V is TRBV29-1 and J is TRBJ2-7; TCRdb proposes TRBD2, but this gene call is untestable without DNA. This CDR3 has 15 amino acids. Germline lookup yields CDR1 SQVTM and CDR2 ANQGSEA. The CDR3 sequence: CSVGGGALPHYEQYF.

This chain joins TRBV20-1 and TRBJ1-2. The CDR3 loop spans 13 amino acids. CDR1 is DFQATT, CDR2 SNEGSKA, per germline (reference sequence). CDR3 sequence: CSARVVGVYGYTF.

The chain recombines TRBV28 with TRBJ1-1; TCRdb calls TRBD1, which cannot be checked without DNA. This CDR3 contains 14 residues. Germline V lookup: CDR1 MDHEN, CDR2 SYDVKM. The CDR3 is CASSLSPGATEAFF.

The CDR3 protein is CASSPSGGANIQYF. The chain joins TRBV7-2 to TRBJ2-4; TCRdb gives TRBD2 as the D gene, but with no DNA this cannot be confirmed. Germline V CDR1 and CDR2: SGHTA, FQGNSA. The CDR3 runs to 14 residues.

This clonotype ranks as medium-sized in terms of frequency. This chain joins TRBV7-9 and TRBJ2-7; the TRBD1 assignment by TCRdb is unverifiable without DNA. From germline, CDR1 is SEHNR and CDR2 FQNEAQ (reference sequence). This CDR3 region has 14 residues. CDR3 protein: CASSLGQGAYEQYF.

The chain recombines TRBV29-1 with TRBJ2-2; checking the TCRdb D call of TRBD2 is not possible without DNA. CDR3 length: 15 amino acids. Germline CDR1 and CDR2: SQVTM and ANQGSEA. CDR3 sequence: CSVDLAGGRTGELFF.

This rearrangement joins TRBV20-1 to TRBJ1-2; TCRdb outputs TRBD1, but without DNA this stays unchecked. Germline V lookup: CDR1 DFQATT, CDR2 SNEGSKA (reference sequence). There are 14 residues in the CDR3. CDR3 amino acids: CSAREGGSNYGYTF.

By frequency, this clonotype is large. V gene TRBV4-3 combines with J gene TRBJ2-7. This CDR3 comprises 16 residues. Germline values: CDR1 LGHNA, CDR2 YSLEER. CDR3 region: CASSQEYARRSYEQYF.

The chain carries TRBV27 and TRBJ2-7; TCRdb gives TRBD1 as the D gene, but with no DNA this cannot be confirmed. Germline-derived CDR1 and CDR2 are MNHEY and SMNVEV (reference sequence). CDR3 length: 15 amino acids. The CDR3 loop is CASSADRGQGYEQYF.

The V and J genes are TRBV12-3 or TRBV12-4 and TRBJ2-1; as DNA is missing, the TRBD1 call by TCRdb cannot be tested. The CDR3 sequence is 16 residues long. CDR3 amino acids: CASSTGTGGAANEQFF.

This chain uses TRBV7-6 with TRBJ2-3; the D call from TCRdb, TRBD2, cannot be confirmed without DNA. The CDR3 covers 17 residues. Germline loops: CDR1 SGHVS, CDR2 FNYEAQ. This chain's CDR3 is CASSLDIAGGPRDTQYF. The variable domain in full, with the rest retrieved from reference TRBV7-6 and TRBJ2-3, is GAGVSQSPRYKVTKRGQDVALRCDPISGHVSLYWYRQALGQGPEFLTYFNYEAQQDKSGLPNDRFSAERPEGSISTLTIQRTEQRDSAMYRCASSLDIAGGPRDTQYFGPGTRLTVL.